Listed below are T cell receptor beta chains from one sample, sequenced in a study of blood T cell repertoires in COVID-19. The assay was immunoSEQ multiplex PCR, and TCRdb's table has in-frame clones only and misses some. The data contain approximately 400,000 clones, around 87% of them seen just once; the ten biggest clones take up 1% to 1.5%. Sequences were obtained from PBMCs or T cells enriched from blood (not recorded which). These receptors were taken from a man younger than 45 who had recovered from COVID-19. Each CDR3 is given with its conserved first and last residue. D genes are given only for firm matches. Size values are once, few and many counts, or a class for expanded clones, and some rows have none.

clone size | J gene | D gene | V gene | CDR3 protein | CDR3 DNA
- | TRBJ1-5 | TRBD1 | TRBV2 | CASRQDRGIGNQPQHF | TGTGCCAGCAGGCAGGACAGGGGTATAGGCAATCAGCCCCAGCATTTT
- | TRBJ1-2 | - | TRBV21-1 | CASSKEALLRDRENYGYTF | TGTGCCAGCAGCAAAGAGGCTCTTTTACGGGACAGGGAGAACTATGGCTACACCTTC
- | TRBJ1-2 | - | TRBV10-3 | CAISGTSALYGYTF | TGTGCCATCAGTGGGACTTCTGCCCTATATGGCTACACCTTC
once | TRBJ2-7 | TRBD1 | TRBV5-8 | CASSLDGTVDSYEQYF | TGTGCCAGCAGCTTGGACGGGACAGTAGACTCCTACGAGCAGTACTTC
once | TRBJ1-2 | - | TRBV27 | CASSPRAGNYGYTF | TGTGCCAGCAGTCCCCGAGCGGGTAACTATGGCTACACCTTC
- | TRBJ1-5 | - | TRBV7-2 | CASSPGGNGNQPQHF | TGTGCCAGCAGCCCAGGAGGGAATGGCAATCAGCCCCAGCATTTT
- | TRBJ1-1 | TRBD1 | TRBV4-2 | CASSQLIIRTGGTEAFF | TGTGCCAGCAGCCAACTTATAATCCGGACAGGGGGCACTGAAGCTTTCTTT
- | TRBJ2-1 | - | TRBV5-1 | CASSSNTNNEQFF | TGCGCCAGCAGCTCGAACACCAACAATGAGCAGTTCTTC
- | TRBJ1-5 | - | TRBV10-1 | CASSESTGQPQHF | TGCGCCAGCAGTGAGTCGACGGGTCAGCCCCAGCATTTT
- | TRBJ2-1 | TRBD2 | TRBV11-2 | CASSLEAGGYNEQFF | TGTGCCAGCAGCTTAGAAGCGGGGGGCTACAATGAGCAGTTCTTC
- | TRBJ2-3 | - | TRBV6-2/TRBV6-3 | CASSRTIEGRSYDTQYF | TGTGCCAGCAGTCGGACTATCGAGGGTAGGAGTTACGATACGCAGTATTTT
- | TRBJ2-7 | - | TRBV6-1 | CASSEVTLAEQYF | TGTGCCAGCAGTGAAGTCACTCTAGCCGAGCAGTACTTC
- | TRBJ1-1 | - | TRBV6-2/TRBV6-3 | CASSQQENTEAFF | TGTGCCAGCAGCCAACAGGAGAACACTGAAGCTTTCTTT
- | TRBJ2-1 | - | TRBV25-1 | CASAPYGRDYNEQFF | TGTGCCAGCGCACCCTACGGACGGGATTACAATGAGCAGTTCTTC
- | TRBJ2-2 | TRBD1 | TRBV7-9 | CASSFKRDSLFF | TGTGCCAGCAGCTTCAAAAGGGACAGTCTGTTTTTT
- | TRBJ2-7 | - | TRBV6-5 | CASSYSQTYEQYF | TGTGCCAGCAGTTACTCTCAGACTTACGAGCAGTACTTC
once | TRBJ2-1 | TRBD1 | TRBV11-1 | CASSRLGQSSYNEQFF | TGTGCCAGCAGCCGCCTGGGACAGAGCTCCTACAATGAGCAGTTCTTC
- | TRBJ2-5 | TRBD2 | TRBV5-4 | CASSWPAGGRETQYF | TGTGCCAGCAGCTGGCCAGCGGGGGGCCGGGAGACCCAGTACTTC
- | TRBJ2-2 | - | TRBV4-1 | CASSQTGQSNTGELFF | TGCGCCAGCAGCCAAACAGGGCAGTCGAACACCGGGGAGCTGTTTTTT
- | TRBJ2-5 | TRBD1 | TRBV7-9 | CASSSGQGSQETQYF | TGTGCCAGCAGCTCCGGACAGGGGAGCCAAGAGACCCAGTACTTC
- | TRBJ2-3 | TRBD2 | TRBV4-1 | CASSQRLAGVDTQYF | TGCGCCAGCAGCCAGAGACTAGCGGGGGTAGATACGCAGTATTTT
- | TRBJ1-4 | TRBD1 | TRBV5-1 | CASSSTGENEKLFF | TGCGCCAGCAGCTCGACAGGGGAGAATGAAAAACTGTTTTTT
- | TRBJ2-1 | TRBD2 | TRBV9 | CASSGPGGPGNNEQFF | TGTGCCAGCAGCGGACCGGGGGGGCCGGGGAACAATGAGCAGTTCTTC
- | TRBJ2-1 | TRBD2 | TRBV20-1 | CSASSAGGLSSYNEQFF | TGCAGTGCTAGTAGCGCGGGGGGGCTGAGCTCCTACAATGAGCAGTTCTTC
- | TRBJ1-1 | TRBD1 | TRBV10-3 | CAITQGQGNTEAFF | TGTGCCATCACTCAAGGACAGGGGAACACTGAAGCTTTCTTT
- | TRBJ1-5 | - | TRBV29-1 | CSVDESSWQPQHF | TGCAGCGTTGATGAGTCGTCGTGGCAGCCCCAGCATTTT
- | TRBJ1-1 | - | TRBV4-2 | CASSQGLTDKNTEAFF | TGTGCCAGCAGCCAGGGGCTAACTGACAAGAACACTGAAGCTTTCTTT
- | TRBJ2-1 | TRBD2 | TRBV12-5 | CASASGTSGGDAENEQFF | TGTGCTAGTGCCTCCGGGACTAGCGGGGGGGACGCTGAGAATGAGCAGTTCTTC
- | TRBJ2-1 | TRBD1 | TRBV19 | CASSIDRGHNEQFF | TGTGCCAGTAGTATTGACAGGGGCCACAATGAGCAGTTCTTC
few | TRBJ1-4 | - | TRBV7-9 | CASSLGTPDTTNEKLFF | TGTGCCAGCAGCTTAGGGACACCTGACACAACTAATGAAAAACTGTTTTTT
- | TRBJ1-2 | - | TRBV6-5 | CASKEGVPYGYTF | TGTGCCAGCAAAGAAGGGGTACCTTATGGCTACACCTTC
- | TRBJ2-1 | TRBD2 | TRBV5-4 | CASTNLGGGTSGYNEQFF | TGTGCCAGCACCAACCTCGGTGGGGGGACTAGCGGTTACAATGAGCAGTTCTTC
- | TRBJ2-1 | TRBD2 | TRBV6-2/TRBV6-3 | CASSYFGRGGDEQFF | TGTGCCAGCAGTTACTTCGGGCGGGGGGGCGATGAGCAGTTCTTC
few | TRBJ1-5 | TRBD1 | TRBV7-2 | CASSSGGRQPQHF | TGTGCCAGCAGCTCAGGGGGCCGACAGCCCCAGCATTTT
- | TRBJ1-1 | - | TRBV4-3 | CASSRFTGYTEAFF | TGCGCCAGCAGCCGGTTCACAGGGTACACTGAAGCTTTCTTT
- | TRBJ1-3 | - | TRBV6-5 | CASSRGGFGGNTIYF | TGTGCCAGCAGTCGGGGGGGCTTCGGAGGTAACACCATATATTTT
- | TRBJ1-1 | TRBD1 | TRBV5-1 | CASRLGQGEINTEAFF | TGCGCCAGCAGGCTGGGACAGGGGGAAATAAACACTGAAGCTTTCTTT
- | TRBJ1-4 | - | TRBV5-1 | CASSLPTQGSQLPGLVF | TGCGCCAGCAGCTTGCCGACTCAGGGGAGCCAGTTGCCCGGTCTGGTATTT
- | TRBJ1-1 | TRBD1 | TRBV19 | CASSIGGQMNTEAFF | TGTGCCAGTAGTATAGGGGGACAGATGAACACTGAAGCTTTCTTT
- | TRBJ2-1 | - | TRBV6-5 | CASSTAGAGDEQFF | TGTGCCAGCAGTACCGCTGGGGCAGGGGATGAGCAGTTCTTC
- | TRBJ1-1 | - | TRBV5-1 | CASSHDSRNTEAFF | TGCGCCAGCAGCCATGACAGCAGGAACACTGAAGCTTTCTTT
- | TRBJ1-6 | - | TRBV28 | CASSLPDRMNSPLHF | TGTGCCAGCAGTTTACCCGACAGGATGAATTCACCCCTCCACTTT
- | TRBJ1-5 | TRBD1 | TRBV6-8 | CAGQAQGARQPQHF | TGTGCCGGACAAGCTCAGGGGGCACGTCAGCCCCAGCATTTT